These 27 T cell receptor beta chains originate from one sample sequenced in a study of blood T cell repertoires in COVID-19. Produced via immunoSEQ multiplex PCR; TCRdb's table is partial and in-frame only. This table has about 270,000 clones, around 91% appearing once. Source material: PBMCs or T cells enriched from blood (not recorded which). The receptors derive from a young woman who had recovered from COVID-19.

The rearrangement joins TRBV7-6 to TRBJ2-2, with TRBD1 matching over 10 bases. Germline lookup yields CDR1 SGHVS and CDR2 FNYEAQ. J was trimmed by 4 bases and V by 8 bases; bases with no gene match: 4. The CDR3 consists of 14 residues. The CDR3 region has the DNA TGTGCCAGCGCCCGGACAGGGGGCACCGGGGAGCTGTTTTTT. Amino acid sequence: CASARTGGTGELFF.

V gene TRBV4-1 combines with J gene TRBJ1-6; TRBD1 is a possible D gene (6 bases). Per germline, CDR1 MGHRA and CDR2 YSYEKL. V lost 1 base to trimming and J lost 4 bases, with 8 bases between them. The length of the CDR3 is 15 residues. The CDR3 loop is CASSQVDRYNSPLHF. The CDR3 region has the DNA TGCGCCAGCAGCCAAGTCGACAGGTATAATTCACCCCTCCACTTT.

The chain's CDR3 is CASSPGDRDRGTDTQYF. CDR3 coding DNA: TGTGCCAGCAGCCCAGGGGACCGGGACAGGGGGACAGATACGCAGTATTTT. The chain combines TRBV7-9 with TRBJ2-3, with TRBD1 matching over 11 bases. The V and J ends lost 5 bases and 3 bases, in that order; junction bases with no gene match: 10. CDR1 and CDR2 (germline): SEHNR, FQNEAQ (reference sequence). This CDR3 comprises 17 residues.

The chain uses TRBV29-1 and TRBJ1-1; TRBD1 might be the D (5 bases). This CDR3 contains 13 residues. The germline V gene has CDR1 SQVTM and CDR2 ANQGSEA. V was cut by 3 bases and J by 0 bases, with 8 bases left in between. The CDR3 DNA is TGCAGCGTTGAGCGACAGTTGAACACTGAAGCTTTCTTT. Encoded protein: CSVERQLNTEAFF.

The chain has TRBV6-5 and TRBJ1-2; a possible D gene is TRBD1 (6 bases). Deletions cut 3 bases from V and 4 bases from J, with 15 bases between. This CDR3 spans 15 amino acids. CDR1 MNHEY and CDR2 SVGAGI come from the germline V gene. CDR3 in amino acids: CASSYGGGAFYGYTF. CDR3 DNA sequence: TGTGCCAGCAGTTATGGGGGGGGCGCCTTCTATGGCTACACCTTC.

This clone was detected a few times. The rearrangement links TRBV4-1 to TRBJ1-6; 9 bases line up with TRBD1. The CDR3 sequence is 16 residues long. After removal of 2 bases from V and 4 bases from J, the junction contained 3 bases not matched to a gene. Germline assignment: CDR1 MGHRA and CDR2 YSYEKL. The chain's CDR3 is CASSQSGTGYNSPLHF. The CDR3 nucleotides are TGCGCCAGCAGCCAATCGGGGACAGGGTATAATTCACCCCTCCACTTT.

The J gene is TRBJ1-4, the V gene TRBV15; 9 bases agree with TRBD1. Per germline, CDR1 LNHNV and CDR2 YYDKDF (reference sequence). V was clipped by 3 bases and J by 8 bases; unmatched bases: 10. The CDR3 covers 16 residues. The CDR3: CATSRSGTGFLEKLFF. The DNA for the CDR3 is TGTGCCACCAGCAGGTCCGGGACAGGGTTTCTGGAAAAACTGTTTTTT.

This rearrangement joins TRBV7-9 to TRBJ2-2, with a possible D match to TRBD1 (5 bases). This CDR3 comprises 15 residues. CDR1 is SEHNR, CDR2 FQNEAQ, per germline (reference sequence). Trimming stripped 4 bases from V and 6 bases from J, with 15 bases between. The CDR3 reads CASSSRRVGAGELFF. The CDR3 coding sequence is TGTGCCAGCAGCTCCAGACGGGTAGGGGCCGGGGAGCTGTTTTTT.

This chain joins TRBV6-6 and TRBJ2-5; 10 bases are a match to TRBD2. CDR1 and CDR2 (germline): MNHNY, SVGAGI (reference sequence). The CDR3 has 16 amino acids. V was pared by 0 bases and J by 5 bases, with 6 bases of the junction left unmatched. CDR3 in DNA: TGTGCCAGCAGTTACTCCGCTAGCGGGGGTAGGGAGACCCAGTACTTC. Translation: CASSYSASGGRETQYF.

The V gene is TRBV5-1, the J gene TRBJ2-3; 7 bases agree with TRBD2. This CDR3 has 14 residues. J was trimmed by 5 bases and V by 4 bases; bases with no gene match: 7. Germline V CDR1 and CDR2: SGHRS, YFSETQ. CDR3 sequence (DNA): TGCGCCAGCAGCCTCTCGGCGGGGGAAGATACGCAGTATTTT. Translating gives CASSLSAGEDTQYF.

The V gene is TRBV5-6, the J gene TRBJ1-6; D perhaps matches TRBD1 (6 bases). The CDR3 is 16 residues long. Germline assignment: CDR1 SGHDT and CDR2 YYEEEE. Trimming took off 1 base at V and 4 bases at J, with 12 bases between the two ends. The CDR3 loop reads CASSLLQGSYNSPLHF. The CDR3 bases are TGTGCCAGCAGCTTGTTACAGGGCTCTTATAATTCACCCCTCCACTTT.

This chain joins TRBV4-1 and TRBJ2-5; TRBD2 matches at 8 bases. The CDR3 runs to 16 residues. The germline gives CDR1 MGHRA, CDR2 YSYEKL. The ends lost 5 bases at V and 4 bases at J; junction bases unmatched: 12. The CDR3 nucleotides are TGCGCCAGCAGCTCAAGCCTTAGCGGGACGGGAGAGACCCAGTACTTC. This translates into CASSSSLSGTGETQYF.

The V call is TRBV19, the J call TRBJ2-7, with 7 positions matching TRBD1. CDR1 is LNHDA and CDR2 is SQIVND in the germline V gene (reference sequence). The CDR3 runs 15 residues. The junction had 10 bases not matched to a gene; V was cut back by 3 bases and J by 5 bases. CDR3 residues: CASSMVGMTGNEQYF. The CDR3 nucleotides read TGTGCCAGTAGTATGGTCGGGATGACAGGGAACGAGCAGTACTTC. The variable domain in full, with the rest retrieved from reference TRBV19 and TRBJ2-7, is DGGITQSPKYLFRKEGQNVTLSCEQNLNHDAMYWYRQDPGQGLRLIYYSQIVNDFQKGDIAEGYSVSREKKESFPLTVTSAQKNPTAFYLCASSMVGMTGNEQYFGPGTRLTVT.

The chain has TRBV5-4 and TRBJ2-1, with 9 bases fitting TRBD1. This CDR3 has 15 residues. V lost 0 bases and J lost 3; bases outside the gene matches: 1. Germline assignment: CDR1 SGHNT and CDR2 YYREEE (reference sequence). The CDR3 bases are TGTGCCAGCAGCTTGGGGACAGGGGACTACAATGAGCAGTTCTTC. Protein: CASSLGTGDYNEQFF.

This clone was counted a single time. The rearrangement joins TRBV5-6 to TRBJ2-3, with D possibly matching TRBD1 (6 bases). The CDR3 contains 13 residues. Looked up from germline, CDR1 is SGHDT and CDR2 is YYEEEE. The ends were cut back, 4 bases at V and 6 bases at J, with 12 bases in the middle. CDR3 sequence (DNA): TGTGCCAGCAGCCTAACAGGGCCCGATACGCAGTATTTT. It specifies CASSLTGPDTQYF.

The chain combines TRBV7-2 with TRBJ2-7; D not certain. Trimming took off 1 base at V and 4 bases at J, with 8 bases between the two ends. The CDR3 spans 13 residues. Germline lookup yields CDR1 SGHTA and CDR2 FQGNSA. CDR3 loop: CASSLVTGYEQYF. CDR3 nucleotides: TGTGCCAGCAGCTTAGTTACCGGTTACGAGCAGTACTTC.

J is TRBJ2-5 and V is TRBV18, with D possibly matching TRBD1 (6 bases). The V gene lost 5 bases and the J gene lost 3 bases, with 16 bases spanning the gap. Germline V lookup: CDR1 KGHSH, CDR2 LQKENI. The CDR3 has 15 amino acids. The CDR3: CASSDRRGAEETQYF. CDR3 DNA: TGTGCCAGCTCAGACAGGAGAGGGGCCGAAGAGACCCAGTACTTC.

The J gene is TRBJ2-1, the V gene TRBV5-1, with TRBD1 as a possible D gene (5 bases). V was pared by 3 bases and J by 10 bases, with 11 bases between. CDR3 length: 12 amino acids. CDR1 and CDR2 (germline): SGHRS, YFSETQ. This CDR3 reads CASSSQGGEQFF. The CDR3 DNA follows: TGCGCCAGCAGCTCCCAGGGTGGCGAGCAGTTCTTC.

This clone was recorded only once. The CDR3 spells CASSGGNTGELFF. The CDR3 nucleotides are TGCGCCAGCAGCGGGGGCAACACCGGGGAGCTGTTTTTT. V and J are TRBV4-1 and TRBJ2-2, with D possibly being TRBD1 (6 bases). CDR3 length: 13 amino acids. The V gene lost 5 bases and the J gene lost 2 bases, with 6 bases spanning the gap. Germline CDR1 and CDR2: MGHRA and YSYEKL.

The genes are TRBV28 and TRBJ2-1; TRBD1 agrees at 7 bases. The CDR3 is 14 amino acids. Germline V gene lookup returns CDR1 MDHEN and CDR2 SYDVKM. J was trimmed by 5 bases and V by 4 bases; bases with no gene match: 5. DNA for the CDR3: TGTGCCAGCAGTTGGGACAGCATTAACAATGAGCAGTTCTTC. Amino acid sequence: CASSWDSINNEQFF.

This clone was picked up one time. CDR3 sequence reads: CASSVADTEAFF. The CDR3 DNA is TGTGCCAGCAGCGTAGCCGACACTGAAGCTTTCTTT. The rearrangement joins TRBV3-1 (or the pseudogene TRBV3-2) to TRBJ1-1, with D hard to call. CDR3 size: 12 residues. Looked up from germline, CDR1 is LGHDT and CDR2 is YNNKEL (reference sequence). The V gene lost 5 bases and the J gene lost 3 bases, with 7 bases spanning the gap.

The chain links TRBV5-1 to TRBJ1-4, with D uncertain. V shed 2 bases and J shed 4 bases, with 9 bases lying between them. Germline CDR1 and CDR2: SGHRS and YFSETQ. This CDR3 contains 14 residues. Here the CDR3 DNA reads TGCGCCAGCAGCTTTTTACAGAATAATGAAAAACTGTTTTTT. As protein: CASSFLQNNEKLFF.

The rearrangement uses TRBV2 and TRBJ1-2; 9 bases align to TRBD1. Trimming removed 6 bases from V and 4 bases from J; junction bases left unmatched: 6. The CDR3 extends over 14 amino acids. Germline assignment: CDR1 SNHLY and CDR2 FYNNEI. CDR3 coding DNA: TGTGCCAGCAGGGGACAGGGTTTGGCCTATGGCTACACCTTC. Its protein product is CASRGQGLAYGYTF.

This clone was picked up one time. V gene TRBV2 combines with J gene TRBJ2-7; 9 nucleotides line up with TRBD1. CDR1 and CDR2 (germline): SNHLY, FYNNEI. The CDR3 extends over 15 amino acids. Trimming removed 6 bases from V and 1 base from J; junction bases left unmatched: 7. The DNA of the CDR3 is TGTGCCAGCAGATGGACAGGGGCGAATTCCTACGAGCAGTACTTC. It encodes CASRWTGANSYEQYF.

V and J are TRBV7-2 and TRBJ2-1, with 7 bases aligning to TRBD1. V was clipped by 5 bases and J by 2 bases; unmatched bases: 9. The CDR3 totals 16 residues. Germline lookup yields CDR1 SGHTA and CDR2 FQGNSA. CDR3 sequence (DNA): TGTGCCAGCAGCCATCGACAGGGTGGCACCTACAATGAGCAGTTCTTC. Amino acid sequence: CASSHRQGGTYNEQFF.

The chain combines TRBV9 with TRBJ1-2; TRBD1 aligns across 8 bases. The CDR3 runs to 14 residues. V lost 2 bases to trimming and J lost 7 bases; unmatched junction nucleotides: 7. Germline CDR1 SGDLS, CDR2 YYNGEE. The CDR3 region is CASSVGQGVRGYTF. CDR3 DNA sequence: TGTGCCAGCAGCGTCGGACAGGGTGTTCGTGGCTACACCTTC.

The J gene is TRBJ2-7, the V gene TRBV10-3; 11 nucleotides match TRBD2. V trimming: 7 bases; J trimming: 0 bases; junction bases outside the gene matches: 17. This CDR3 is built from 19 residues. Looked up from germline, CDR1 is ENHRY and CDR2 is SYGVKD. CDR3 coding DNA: TGTGCCATCATCAACCCGAGGCTAGCGGGGGGCCCGAGCTCCTACGAGCAGTACTTC. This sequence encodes CAIINPRLAGGPSSYEQYF.